The 31 T cell receptor beta chains presented below share a single source sample, sequenced in a study of monozygotic twins with inflammatory bowel disease. TCRdb re-called the 5' RACE reads; one entry per CDR3 protein, DNA not given. This repertoire includes just over 300,000 distinct CDR3 sequences. Input material: blood. These receptors all stem from a human donor with ulcerative colitis or Crohn's disease, or a healthy co-twin of an affected twin (not recorded which).

This rearrangement joins TRBV5-4 to TRBJ1-5. The CDR3 loop spans 13 amino acids. Germline V gene data show CDR1 as SGHNT and CDR2 as YYREEE (reference sequence). CDR3: CASALDSNQPQHF.

This rearrangement joins TRBV14 to TRBJ2-7; TCRdb's D gene call, TRBD1, goes unchecked for lack of DNA. The length of the CDR3 is 15 residues. Germline-derived CDR1 and CDR2 are SGHDN and FVKESK. CDR3 in amino acids: CASSARDKFPYEQYF. The full variable domain, completed using reference TRBV14 and TRBJ2-7, is EAGVTQFPSHSVIEKGQTVTLRCDPISGHDNLYWYRRVMGKEIKFLLHFVKESKQDESGMPNNRFLAERTGGTYSTLKVQPAELEDSGVYFCASSARDKFPYEQYFGPGTRLTVT.

This chain joins TRBV7-9 and TRBJ2-7. CDR3 length: 15 amino acids. Germline CDR1 reads SEHNR; CDR2 reads FQNEAQ (reference sequence). CDR3 sequence: CASSRTDGDSYEQYF.

The rearrangement uses TRBV2 and TRBJ1-5; the D call of TRBD1 rests on TCRdb alone, since no DNA is present to check it. In germline, CDR1 is SNHLY, CDR2 FYNNEI. This CDR3 comprises 15 residues. Here the CDR3 reads CASMRQGGSNQPQHF.

This chain uses TRBV30 with TRBJ2-2. Germline loops: CDR1 GTSNPN, CDR2 SVGIG (reference sequence). This CDR3 is built from 13 residues. CDR3 protein: CAWNALNTGELFF.

The rearrangement links TRBV3-1 to TRBJ2-6. Germline CDR1 reads LGHDT; CDR2 reads YNNKEL (reference sequence). The CDR3 has 21 residues. This chain's CDR3 is CASSQDRWRDIGHSGANVLTF.

This chain links TRBV18 with TRBJ2-5. The CDR3 sequence is 13 residues long. Germline CDR1 is KGHSH and CDR2 is LQKENI. CDR3 sequence: CASSPPGSETQYF. The full variable domain, its missing parts supplied by reference TRBV18 and TRBJ2-5, is NAGVMQNPRHLVRRRGQEARLRCSPMKGHSHVYWYRQLPEEGLKFMVYLQKENIIDESGMPKERFSAEFPKEGPSILRIQQVVRGDSAAYFCASSPPGSETQYFGPGTRLLVL.

The chain joins TRBV10-3 to TRBJ2-7; TCRdb proposes TRBD1, but this gene call is untestable without DNA. Germline CDR1 reads ENHRY; CDR2 reads SYGVKD. The CDR3 is 13 residues long. The CDR3 reads CAINRDRAEEQYF.

This chain uses TRBV3-1 with TRBJ2-3; the D gene TCRdb calls, TRBD1, cannot be checked with no DNA. The CDR3 has 16 residues. Germline V gene sequence: CDR1 LGHDT, CDR2 YNNKEL (reference sequence). The chain's CDR3 is CASSQGAGSGTDTQYF.

This sequence joins TRBV4-3 and TRBJ2-7. CDR1 is LGHNA and CDR2 is YSLEER in the germline V gene. The CDR3 has 15 amino acids. CDR3: CASSVRREQTYEQYF.

The V gene is TRBV7-2, the J gene TRBJ2-7. Germline V CDR1 and CDR2: SGHTA, FQGNSA. CDR3 length equals 13 residues. The chain's CDR3 is CASSLGGWYEQYF.

This chain connects TRBV2 to TRBJ2-3. Germline V gives CDR1 SNHLY, CDR2 FYNNEI. The CDR3 has 15 amino acids. CDR3 sequence reads: CASSQELLSTDTQYF. Supplemented by reference TRBV2 and TRBJ2-3, the full variable domain reads EPEVTQTPSHQVTQMGQEVILRCVPISNHLYFYWYRQILGQKVEFLVSFYNNEISEKSEIFDDQFSVERPDGSNFTLKIRSTKLEDSAMYFCASSQELLSTDTQYFGPGTRLTVL.

The chain recombines TRBV30 with TRBJ2-3; TCRdb returns TRBD2, unconfirmable since there is no DNA. The length of the CDR3 is 15 residues. From germline, CDR1 is GTSNPN and CDR2 SVGIG (reference sequence). CDR3 in amino acids: CAWSTGLAPWDTQYF. Full variable domain (missing parts from reference TRBV30 and TRBJ2-3): SQTIHQWPATLVQPVGSPLSLECTVEGTSNPNLYWYRQAAGRGLQLLFYSVGIGQISSEVPQNLSASRPQDRQFILSSKKLLLSDSGFYLCAWSTGLAPWDTQYFGPGTRLTVL.

V usage is TRBV10-3 and J usage is TRBJ1-3; TCRdb picks TRBD1, but there is no DNA to check that call. Germline-derived CDR1 and CDR2 are ENHRY and SYGVKD. The CDR3 is made up of 18 amino acids. The CDR3 region is CAIRGNGVPANSGNTIYF.

The chain carries TRBV3-1 and TRBJ2-5; without DNA, the TCRdb call of TRBD2 cannot be checked. CDR1 is LGHDT and CDR2 is YNNKEL in the germline V gene (reference sequence). CDR3 length: 17 residues. CDR3 sequence: CASSLGLAGVRQETQYF.

The rearrangement joins TRBV10-3 to TRBJ1-5; the TRBD1 assignment by TCRdb is unverifiable without DNA. The CDR3 sequence is 16 residues long. Germline CDR1 reads ENHRY; CDR2 reads SYGVKD. CDR3 loop: CAISESIGTGNQPQHF.

The V and J genes are TRBV7-2 and TRBJ2-3; without DNA, the TCRdb call of TRBD1 cannot be checked. There are 15 residues in the CDR3. Per the germline V gene, CDR1 is SGHTA and CDR2 is FQGNSA. The CDR3 is CASSASGQYTDTQYF.

The J gene is TRBJ2-2, the V gene TRBV12-3 or TRBV12-4; with no DNA, the TCRdb D assignment of TRBD2 cannot be verified. CDR3 size: 14 residues. The CDR3 reads CASSFEGGSGELFF.

V is TRBV12-3 or TRBV12-4 and J is TRBJ2-3; TCRdb lists TRBD2, though no DNA is available to test this call. CDR3 length equals 16 residues. The CDR3 loop reads CASSLGGASSADTQYF.

The chain joins TRBV12-3 or TRBV12-4 to TRBJ2-7. The CDR3 is 12 residues long. CDR3: CASSLHSYEQYF.

V gene TRBV5-1 combines with J gene TRBJ2-5; TCRdb designates TRBD1, a call that cannot be tested without DNA. CDR3 length equals 16 residues. The germline gives CDR1 SGHRS, CDR2 YFSETQ. This chain's CDR3 is CASSLGQGINQETQYF.

This CDR3 reads CASSIPSSGGSNTGELFF. The chain is built from TRBV19 and TRBJ2-2; absent DNA, TCRdb's TRBD2 call cannot be checked. CDR1 is LNHDA and CDR2 is SQIVND in the germline V gene (reference sequence). CDR3 length: 18 amino acids.

CDR3 residues: CASSYQPVDTQYF. J is TRBJ2-5 and V is TRBV6-2 or TRBV6-3. The CDR3 contains 13 residues. Germline V gene lookup returns CDR1 MNHEY and CDR2 SVGEGT.

This sequence joins TRBV30 and TRBJ2-1; TCRdb names TRBD2, which stays unverified in the absence of DNA. The germline V gene encodes CDR1 GTSNPN and CDR2 SVGIG (reference sequence). This CDR3 spans 14 amino acids. CDR3 sequence reads: CARWASGRNNEQFF.

This chain links TRBV27 with TRBJ2-2; TCRdb's D gene call, TRBD1, goes unchecked for lack of DNA. CDR1 is MNHEY and CDR2 is SMNVEV in the germline V gene (reference sequence). The CDR3 consists of 15 residues. CDR3 region: CASSSRQGVTGELFF.

V and J are TRBV11-1 and TRBJ2-3; TCRdb's assignment of TRBD2 cannot be checked, as there is no DNA. The CDR3 totals 18 residues. CDR1 is SGHAT, CDR2 FQDESV, per germline (reference sequence). The CDR3 sequence is CASSFRLAGGTSTDTQYF.

V and J are TRBV4-1 and TRBJ2-2; TCRdb's D call of TRBD1 is untestable without DNA. Germline CDR1 and CDR2: MGHRA and YSYEKL. This CDR3 comprises 17 residues. CDR3 residues: CASSHPSGGFNTGELFF.

V gene TRBV25-1 combines with J gene TRBJ2-7; the TCRdb D gene call, TRBD1, has no DNA to confirm it. The germline gives CDR1 MGHDK, CDR2 SYGVNS. The CDR3 sequence is 14 residues long. The CDR3 reads CASSGPGGAYEQYF.

The chain links TRBV11-2 to TRBJ2-1; TCRdb gives TRBD1 as the D gene, but with no DNA this cannot be confirmed. The CDR3 has 18 residues. Germline assignment: CDR1 SGHAT and CDR2 FQNNGV. CDR3 sequence reads: CASSLPHRKQGIGNEQFF.

V usage is TRBV27 and J usage is TRBJ2-1; the TCRdb D gene call, TRBD1, has no DNA to confirm it. Germline assignment: CDR1 MNHEY and CDR2 SMNVEV (reference sequence). CDR3 length equals 15 residues. The CDR3 reads CASSLVPRGGNGQFF.

The chain couples TRBV4-2 to TRBJ1-1. The germline CDR1 and CDR2 sequences are LGHNA and YNFKEQ. The CDR3 has 15 residues. The CDR3 sequence is CASSQNRAGGTEAFF.